This T cell receptor beta chain was obtained from a study of T cell responses to AZD1222 COVID-19 vaccine. The data were produced by immunoSEQ multiplex PCR, yet TCRdb's version contains in-frame clones alone and is incomplete. The sample has over 70,000 clones; roughly 87% are singletons. This clone was detected a few times. Germline-derived CDR1 and CDR2 are LGHDT and YNNKEL (reference sequence). CDR3 size: 14 residues. V lost 3 bases and J 4 bases, leaving 10 bases between the germline ends. The sequences come from peripheral blood, collected 28 days after the second AZD1222 dose. The V and J genes are TRBV3-1 (or the pseudogene TRBV3-2) and TRBJ2-1; possibly TRBD1 for D (6 bases). This TCR was recovered from an adult who received the AZD1222 COVID-19 vaccine. CDR3 coding DNA: TGTGCCAGCAGCCAGGGGGCGGATTACAATGAGCAGTTCTTC. Encoded protein: CASSQGADYNEQFF.